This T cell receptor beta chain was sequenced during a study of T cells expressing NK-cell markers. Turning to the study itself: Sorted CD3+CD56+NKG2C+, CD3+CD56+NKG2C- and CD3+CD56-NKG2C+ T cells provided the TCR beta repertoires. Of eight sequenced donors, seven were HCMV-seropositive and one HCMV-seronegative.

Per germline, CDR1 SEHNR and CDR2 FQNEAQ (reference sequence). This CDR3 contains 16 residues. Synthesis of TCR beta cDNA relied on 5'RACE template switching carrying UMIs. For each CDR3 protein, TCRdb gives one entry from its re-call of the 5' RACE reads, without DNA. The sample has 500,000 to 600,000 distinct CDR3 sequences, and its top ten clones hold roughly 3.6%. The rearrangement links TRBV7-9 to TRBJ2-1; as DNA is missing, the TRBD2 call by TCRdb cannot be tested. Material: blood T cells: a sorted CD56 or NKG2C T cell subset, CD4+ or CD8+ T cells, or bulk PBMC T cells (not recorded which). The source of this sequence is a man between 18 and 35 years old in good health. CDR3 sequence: CASRIPGTSEYNEQFF.